This entry lists 2 T cell receptor beta chains sequenced from one sample in a study of graft-versus-host responses after intestinal transplantation. TCRdb's table, derived via immunoSEQ multiplex PCR, lists solely in-frame clones and lacks some. The data show 90,000 to 120,000 clones, about 90% seen once. For these receptors, no antigen is known. The material was unstimulated CD4+ T cells sorted from spleen or lymph node cells, obtained before intestinal transplant. The receptors come from a human donor who received an intestinal transplant.

This chain links TRBV28 with TRBJ1-4; 9 nucleotides line up with TRBD1. CDR3 length: 14 amino acids. The ends lost 5 bases at V and 7 bases at J; junction bases unmatched: 5. CDR1 is MDHEN, CDR2 SYDVKM, per germline. This chain's CDR3 is CASSPGQGSEKLFF. The CDR3, as DNA: TGTGCCAGCAGTCCCGGACAGGGGAGTGAAAAACTGTTTTTT.

The chain employs TRBV10-2 and TRBJ2-7, with 10 bases lining up with TRBD2. The CDR3 spans 16 residues. Trimming at V came to 2 bases and at J to 0 bases, leaving 4 bases not matched to a gene. From germline, CDR1 is WSHSY and CDR2 SAAADI. For the CDR3, the DNA is TGCGCCAGCAGTGAGCCGGGACTAGCGAGCTCCTACGAGCAGTACTTC. Translated: CASSEPGLASSYEQYF.